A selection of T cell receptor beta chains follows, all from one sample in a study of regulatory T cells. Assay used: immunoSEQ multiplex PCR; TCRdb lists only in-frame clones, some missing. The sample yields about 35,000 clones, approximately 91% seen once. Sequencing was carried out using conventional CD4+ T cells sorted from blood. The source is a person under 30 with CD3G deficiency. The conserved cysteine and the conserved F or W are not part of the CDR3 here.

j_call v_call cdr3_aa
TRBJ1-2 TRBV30 ACPGQGSLSDGYT
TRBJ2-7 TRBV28 ASSLRFLREQY
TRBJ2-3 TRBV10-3 AISVGRTDTQY
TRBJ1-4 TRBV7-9 ASSLVGRANEKLF
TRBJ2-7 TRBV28 ASSFSGGSYYEQY
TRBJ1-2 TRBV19 ASNNPGQDRGYT
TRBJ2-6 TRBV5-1 ASREAGANVLT
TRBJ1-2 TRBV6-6 ASSSHRGLDGYT
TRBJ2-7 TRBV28 ASSLRRRGSGYEQY
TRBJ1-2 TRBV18 ASSQQGSPDYGYT
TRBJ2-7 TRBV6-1 ASSGTAIYEQY
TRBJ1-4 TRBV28 ASSGDPDEKLF
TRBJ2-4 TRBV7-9 ASSPRTGNIQY
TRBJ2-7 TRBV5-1 ASSFGQGAGEQY
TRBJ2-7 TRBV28 ASSGMRGAGSYEQY
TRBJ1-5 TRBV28 ASSSGHAMGQPQH
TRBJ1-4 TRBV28 ASSLEFDEKLF
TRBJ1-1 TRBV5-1 ASSWGDRNTEAF
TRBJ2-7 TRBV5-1 ASSLRSLGDEQY
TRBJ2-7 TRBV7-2 ASSLEGGVFEQY
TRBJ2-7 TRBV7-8 ASSPREGRNYEQY
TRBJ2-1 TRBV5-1 ASSPGPQVINEQF
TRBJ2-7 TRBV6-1 ASRDIGEEQY
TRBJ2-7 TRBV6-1 ASSPRVGGYEQY
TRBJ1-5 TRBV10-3 AISEGSNQPQH
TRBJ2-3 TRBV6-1 ASSALTGPGDTQY
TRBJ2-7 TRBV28 ASSQTVSYEQY
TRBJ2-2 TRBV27 ASRKMAGGPSGELF
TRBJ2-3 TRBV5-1 ASSLGWTFPTDTQY
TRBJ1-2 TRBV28 ASSMLGRGGYT
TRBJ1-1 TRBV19 ASSPRHRGRTTEAF
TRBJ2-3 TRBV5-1 ASSLDDTQY
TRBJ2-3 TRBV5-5 ASSLDLLGSDTQY
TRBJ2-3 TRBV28 ASSSTARGDTQY
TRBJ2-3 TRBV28 ASSSGGVLNTQY